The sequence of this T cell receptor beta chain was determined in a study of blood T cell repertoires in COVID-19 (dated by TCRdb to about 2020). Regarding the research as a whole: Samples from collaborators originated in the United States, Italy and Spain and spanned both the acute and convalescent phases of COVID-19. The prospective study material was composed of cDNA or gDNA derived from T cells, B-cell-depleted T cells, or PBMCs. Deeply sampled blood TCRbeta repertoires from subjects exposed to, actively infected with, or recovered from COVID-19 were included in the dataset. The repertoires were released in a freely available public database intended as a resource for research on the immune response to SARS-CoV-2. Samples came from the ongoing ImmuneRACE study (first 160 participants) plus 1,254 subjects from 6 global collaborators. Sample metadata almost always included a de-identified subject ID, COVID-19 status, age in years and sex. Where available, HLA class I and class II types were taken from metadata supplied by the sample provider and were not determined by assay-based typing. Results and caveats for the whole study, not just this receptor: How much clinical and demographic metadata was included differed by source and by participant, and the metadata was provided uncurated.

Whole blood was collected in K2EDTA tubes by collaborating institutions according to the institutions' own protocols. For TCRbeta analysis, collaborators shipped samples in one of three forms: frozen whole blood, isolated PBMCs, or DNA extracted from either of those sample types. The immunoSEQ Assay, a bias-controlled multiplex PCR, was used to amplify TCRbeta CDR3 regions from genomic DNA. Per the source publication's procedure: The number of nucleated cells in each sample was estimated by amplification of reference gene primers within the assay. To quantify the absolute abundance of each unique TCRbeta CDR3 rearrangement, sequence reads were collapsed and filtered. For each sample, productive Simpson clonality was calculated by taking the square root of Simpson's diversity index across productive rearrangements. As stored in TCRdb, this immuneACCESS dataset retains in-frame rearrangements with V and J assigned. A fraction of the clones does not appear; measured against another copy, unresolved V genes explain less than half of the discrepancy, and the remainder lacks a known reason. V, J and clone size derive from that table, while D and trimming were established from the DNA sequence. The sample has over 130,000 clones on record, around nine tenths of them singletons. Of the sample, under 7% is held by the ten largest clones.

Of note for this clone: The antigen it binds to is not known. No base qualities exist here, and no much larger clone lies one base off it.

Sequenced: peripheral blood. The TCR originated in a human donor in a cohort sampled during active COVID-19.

For the CDR3, the sequence is CASSSQGYGYTF. Read as DNA, the sequence is TGTGCCAGCAGTTCTCAGGGTTATGGCTACACCTTC. The chain is assembled from TRBV2 and TRBJ1-2; TRBD1 is perhaps the D gene, given 5 matching bases. For CDR1 and CDR2, the germline V gene lists SNHLY and FYNNEI. Cut back by 5 bases and 5 bases, the V and J ends lie 9 bases apart. The CDR3 spans 12 residues, from the cysteine through the phenylalanine. Only the CDR3 DNA is retained, 36 bases long and in frame from the first base.